This TCR beta chain was identified during a study of cytomegalovirus exposure and HLA in healthy donors. Amplification used 60 Vbeta primers and 13 Jbeta primers. TCRdb's copy holds only in-frame clones and misses some; the assay was immunoSEQ multiplex PCR. The repertoire holds 65,000 to 90,000 clones, about 80% seen once, with 2.5% in the top ten. This clone was seen only a few times. Germline V gene sequence: CDR1 SEHNR, CDR2 FQNEAQ (reference sequence). The CDR3 has 11 residues. V was trimmed by 4 bases and J by 3 bases, leaving 4 bases between them. The chain combines TRBV7-9 with TRBJ2-7; no definite D call. The sequence came from a man younger than 45 in good health and CMV-seronegative. The sequencing input was PBMCs. The CDR3 sequence: CASSSYYEQYF. The DNA of the CDR3 is TGTGCCAGCAGCTCCTACTACGAGCAGTACTTC.